This T cell receptor beta chain was recorded in a study of cytomegalovirus exposure and HLA in healthy donors. Regarding the study as a whole: TCR beta sequences reportedly predicted most subjects' HLA-A and HLA-B alleles accurately. There were reportedly fewer N-insertions in an Asian-associated ancestry cluster than the roughly 670-donor mean, in a later analysis. The study put 150 to 200 TCR beta chains on its list as cytomegalovirus-associated.

The trim removed 3 bases at V and 4 bases at J, leaving 11 bases unmatched. Germline V gives CDR1 KGHSH, CDR2 LQKENI. The CDR3 consists of 16 residues. Vbeta (60) and Jbeta (13) primers were used in the PCR. Profiling relied on immunoSEQ multiplex PCR, and the TCRdb table lists in-frame clones only, not all of them. Among 100,000 to 150,000 clones listed, 60% to 75% were seen once. Remarks on this clone: Its specificity is not known.

The sample was PBMCs. This receptor was taken from a woman in her forties or fifties in good health and CMV-seropositive. The genes are TRBV18 and TRBJ2-7; 8 bases line up with TRBD1. This CDR3 is CASSPDRTGLGYEQYF. The CDR3 DNA follows: TGTGCCAGCTCACCCGACCGGACAGGGCTAGGGTACGAGCAGTACTTC.